This T cell receptor (beta chain) was captured in a study of blood T cell repertoires in COVID-19. Study as a whole: Collection of acute and convalescent COVID-19 samples took place in the United States, Italy and Spain. T cells, B-cell-depleted T cells, or PBMCs provided the cDNA or gDNA that served as material.

The germline CDR1 and CDR2 sequences are GTSNPN and SVGIG (reference sequence). V lost 4 bases to trimming and J lost 5 bases; unmatched junction nucleotides: 5. CDR3 length: 13 residues. Original handling: Cell counts per sample came from amplifying reference gene primers. Generated by immunoSEQ multiplex PCR, the TCRdb table keeps only in-frame clones and is missing some. V, J and clone size were drawn from that table, and D and trimming were deduced from the DNA. Of 150,000 or so clones in the sample, roughly 84% were seen once. Sample: peripheral blood. The chain joins TRBV30 to TRBJ2-7; 10 bases are a match to TRBD2. The receptor was derived from a man between 18 and 29 years old with active or convalescent COVID-19. The chain's CDR3 is CAWTSGRIDEQYF. The DNA for the CDR3 is TGTGCCTGGACTAGCGGGAGAATAGACGAGCAGTACTTC.